This is a list of T cell receptor beta chains from one sample in a study of T cell responses to AZD1222 COVID-19 vaccine. Assay: immunoSEQ multiplex PCR; the TCRdb copy retains only in-frame clones and omits some. The table lists 100,000 to 150,000 clones, roughly 90% of them singletons, with roughly 1.7% in the top ten. Sample: peripheral blood, taken on day 0 of AZD1222 vaccination. The receptors shown here come from an adult in good health. CDR3s include the opening cysteine and the closing phenylalanine or tryptophan. Size is omitted from some rows. Given values are once, few, many or a class for expanded clones.

size,J,V,CDR3
-,TRBJ1-5,TRBV5-5,CASSFFAEMSAQHF
-,TRBJ2-7,TRBV19,CASSIDLSYEQYF
few,TRBJ2-5,TRBV15,CATSSRGGGETQYF
once,TRBJ2-6,TRBV11-3,CASSLQEVGANVLTF
-,TRBJ1-3,TRBV3-1/TRBV3-2,CASSLSLGQGAGNTIYF
-,TRBJ2-7,TRBV6-5,CASSYSAGVPEQYF
-,TRBJ1-5,TRBV30,CAWSVTPTGQPQHF
-,TRBJ1-5,TRBV4-1,CASSQVTGSRGQPQHF
-,TRBJ1-2,TRBV5-8,CASSYPTVNYGYTF
once,TRBJ1-4,TRBV15,CATSRDNRRGLTNEKLFF
-,TRBJ1-5,TRBV19,CASIVAGGDQPQHF
-,TRBJ1-1,TRBV6-5,CASTQTETNTEAFF
-,TRBJ1-2,TRBV29-1,CSVGPGLYGYTF
once,TRBJ1-1,TRBV20-1,CSASGGQGAEAFF
-,TRBJ2-1,TRBV3-1/TRBV3-2,CASRGEGPSYNEQFF
-,TRBJ1-4,TRBV2,CASTRLAESEKLFF
-,TRBJ2-3,TRBV30,CAFSSGGVTDTQYF
-,TRBJ2-2,TRBV12-3/TRBV12-4,CASSLENTGELFF
-,TRBJ2-2,TRBV7-9,CASSHPGLVVGELFF
-,TRBJ1-5,TRBV7-2,CASSPQPGTAYSNQPQHF
-,TRBJ1-2,TRBV27,CASSPGTGGNYGYTF
-,TRBJ1-2,TRBV11-1,CASSFAGSGGYTF
once,TRBJ2-4,TRBV11-2,CASKGEGWVKNIQYF